This TCR beta chain was observed in a study of cytotoxic CD8 clonotypes in ibrutinib-treated CLL. Looking at the study overall: Some 24 partial and 2 complete responses; at median roughly 67 months, about 14 remitted, about 12 progressed.

Germline V gives CDR1 SGHVS, CDR2 FNYEAQ. The length of the CDR3 is 18 residues. With 4 bases clipped from V and 6 bases from J, the junction kept 14 bases outside the gene matches. With sequencing, the targeted depth ranged from 1 in 200,000 to 1 in 1 million T cells. Data came from immunoSEQ multiplex PCR; TCRdb stores just in-frame clones and leaves some out. The sample has fewer than 400,000 clones; roughly 67% are singletons. Sequencing was performed on PBMCs, taken after 36 months of ibrutinib treatment. This rearrangement joins TRBV7-6 to TRBJ2-1; 11 bases line up with TRBD2. This sequence originates from a human donor with chronic lymphocytic leukemia. The CDR3: CASSSYLSGRAFRNEQFF. The CDR3 nucleotides are TGTGCCAGCAGCTCATACCTTAGCGGGAGGGCCTTTCGCAATGAGCAGTTCTTC.